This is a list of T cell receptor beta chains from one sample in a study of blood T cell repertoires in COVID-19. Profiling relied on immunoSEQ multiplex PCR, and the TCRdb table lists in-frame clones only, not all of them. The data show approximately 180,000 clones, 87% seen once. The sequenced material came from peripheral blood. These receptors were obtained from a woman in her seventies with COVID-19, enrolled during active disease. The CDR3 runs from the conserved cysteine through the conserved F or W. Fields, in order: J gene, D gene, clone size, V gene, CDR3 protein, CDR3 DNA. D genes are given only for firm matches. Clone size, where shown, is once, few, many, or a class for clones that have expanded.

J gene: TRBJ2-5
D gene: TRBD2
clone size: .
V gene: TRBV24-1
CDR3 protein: CATQPAGRETQYF
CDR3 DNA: TGTGCCACCCAACCAGCGGGAAGAGAGACCCAGTACTTC

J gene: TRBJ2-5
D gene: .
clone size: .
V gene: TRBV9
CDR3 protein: CASSVGVGYSEETQYF
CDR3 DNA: TGTGCCAGCAGCGTAGGAGTGGGCTACTCTGAAGAGACCCAGTACTTC

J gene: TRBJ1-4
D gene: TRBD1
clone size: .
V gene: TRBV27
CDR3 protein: CASSSGSGQGHEKLFF
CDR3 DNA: TGTGCCAGCAGTTCAGGTTCGGGACAGGGTCATGAAAAACTGTTTTTT

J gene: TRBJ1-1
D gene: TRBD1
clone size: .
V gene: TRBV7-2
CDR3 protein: CASSLEFGTGAKAFF
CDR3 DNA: TGTGCCAGCAGCTTAGAGTTTGGGACAGGGGCGAAAGCTTTCTTT

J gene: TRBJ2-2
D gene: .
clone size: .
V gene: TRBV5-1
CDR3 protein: CASSLELAGETGELFF
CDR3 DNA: TGCGCCAGCAGCTTGGAATTGGCAGGGGAGACCGGGGAGCTGTTTTTT

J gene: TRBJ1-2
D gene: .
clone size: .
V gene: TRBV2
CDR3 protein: CASTGDTATGYTF
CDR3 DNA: TGTGCCAGCACCGGGGACACGGCGACGGGCTACACCTTC

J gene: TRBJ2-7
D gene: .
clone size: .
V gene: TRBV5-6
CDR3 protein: CASSYDAGTYEQYF
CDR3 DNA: TGTGCCAGCAGCTACGACGCGGGGACCTACGAGCAGTACTTC

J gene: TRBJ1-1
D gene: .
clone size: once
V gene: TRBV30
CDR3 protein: CAWRALKGSGTEAFF
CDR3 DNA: TGTGCCTGGAGAGCCCTAAAGGGGTCGGGCACTGAAGCTTTCTTT

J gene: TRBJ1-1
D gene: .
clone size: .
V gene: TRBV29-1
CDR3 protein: CSVEVSKGVKTEAFF
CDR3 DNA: TGCAGCGTTGAAGTCAGTAAAGGGGTGAAGACTGAAGCTTTCTTT

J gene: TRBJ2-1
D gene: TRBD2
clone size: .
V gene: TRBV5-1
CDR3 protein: CASSLTLAGQNEQFF
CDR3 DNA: TGCGCCAGCAGCTTGACACTAGCGGGCCAGAATGAGCAGTTCTTC

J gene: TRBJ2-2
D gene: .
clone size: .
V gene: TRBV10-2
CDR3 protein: CASMGRENTGELFF
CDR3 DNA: TGCGCCAGCATGGGGCGGGAAAACACCGGGGAGCTGTTTTTT

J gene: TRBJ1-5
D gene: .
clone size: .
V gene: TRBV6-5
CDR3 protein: CASNSWGFQPQHF
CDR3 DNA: TGTGCCAGCAACTCGTGGGGCTTTCAGCCCCAGCATTTT

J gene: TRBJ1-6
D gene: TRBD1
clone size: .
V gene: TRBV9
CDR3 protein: CASSVGAGGGGSPLHF
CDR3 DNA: TGTGCCAGCAGCGTAGGTGCCGGAGGGGGCGGATCACCCCTCCACTTT

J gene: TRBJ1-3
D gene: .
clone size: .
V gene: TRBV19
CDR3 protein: CASSILDSGNTIYF
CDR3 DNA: TGTGCCAGTAGTATATTAGACTCTGGAAACACCATATATTTT

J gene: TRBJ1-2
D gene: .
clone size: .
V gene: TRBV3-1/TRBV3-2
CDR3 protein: CASSRKGGSYGYTF
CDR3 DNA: TGTGCCAGCAGCCGGAAGGGGGGGTCCTATGGCTACACCTTC

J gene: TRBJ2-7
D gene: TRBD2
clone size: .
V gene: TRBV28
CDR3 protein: CASISSGSQVAEQYF
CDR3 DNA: TGTGCCAGCATCTCTAGCGGGAGCCAGGTGGCCGAGCAGTACTTC

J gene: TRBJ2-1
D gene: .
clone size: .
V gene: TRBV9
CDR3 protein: CASSVAGAHNEQFF
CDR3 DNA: TGTGCCAGCAGCGTTGCAGGGGCACACAATGAGCAGTTCTTC